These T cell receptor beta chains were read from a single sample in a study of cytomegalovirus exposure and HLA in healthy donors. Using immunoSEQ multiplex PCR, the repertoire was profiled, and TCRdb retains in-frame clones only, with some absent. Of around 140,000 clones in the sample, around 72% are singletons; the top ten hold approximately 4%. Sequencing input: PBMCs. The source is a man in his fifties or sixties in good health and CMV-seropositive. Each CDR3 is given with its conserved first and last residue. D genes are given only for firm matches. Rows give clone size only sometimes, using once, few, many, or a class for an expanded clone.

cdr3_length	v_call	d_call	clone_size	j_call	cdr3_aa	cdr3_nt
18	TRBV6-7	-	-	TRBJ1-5	CASINGGRPVGSNQPQHF	TGTGCCAGCATAAACGGCGGGAGGCCGGTGGGTAGCAATCAGCCCCAGCATTTT
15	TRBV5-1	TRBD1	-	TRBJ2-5	CASSLGGQIQETQYF	TGCGCCAGCAGCTTGGGGGGACAGATACAAGAGACCCAGTACTTC
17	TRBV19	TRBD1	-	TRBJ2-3	CASSREGGTGGTDTQYF	TGTGCCAGTAGTCGGGAGGGGGGGACAGGGGGCACAGATACGCAGTATTTT
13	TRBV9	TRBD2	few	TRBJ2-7	CASSPWEGGEQYF	TGTGCCAGCAGCCCCTGGGAGGGAGGCGAGCAGTACTTC
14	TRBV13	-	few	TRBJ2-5	CASSPGASKETQYF	TGTGCCAGCAGCCCAGGGGCCTCGAAAGAGACCCAGTACTTC
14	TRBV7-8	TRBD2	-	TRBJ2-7	CASSLSGGTAVQYF	TGTGCCAGCAGCCTTAGCGGGGGTACCGCCGTGCAGTACTTC
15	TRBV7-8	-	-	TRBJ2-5	CASSFARQGKETQYF	TGTGCCAGCAGCTTCGCCAGGCAGGGGAAAGAGACCCAGTACTTC
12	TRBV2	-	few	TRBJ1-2	CASSPDSYGYTF	TGTGCCAGCAGTCCCGACTCCTATGGCTACACCTTC
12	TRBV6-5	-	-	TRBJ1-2	CASMHLGYGYTF	TGTGCCAGCATGCACCTCGGCTATGGCTACACCTTC
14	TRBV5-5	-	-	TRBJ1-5	CASSLSGNNQPQHF	TGTGCCAGCAGCTTATCCGGGAACAATCAGCCCCAGCATTTT
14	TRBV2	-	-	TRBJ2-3	CASSERRGTDTQYF	TGTGCCAGCAGTGAAAGGAGGGGAACAGATACGCAGTATTTT
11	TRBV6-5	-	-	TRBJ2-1	CAISGGNEQFF	TGTGCCATCAGTGGGGGGAATGAGCAGTTCTTC
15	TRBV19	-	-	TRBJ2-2	CASSSHRVSTGELFF	TGTGCCAGTAGTTCTCACAGGGTGAGCACCGGGGAGCTGTTTTTT
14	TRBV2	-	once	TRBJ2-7	CASTHPRSPYEQYF	TGTGCCAGCACCCACCCCCGGAGCCCCTACGAGCAGTACTTC
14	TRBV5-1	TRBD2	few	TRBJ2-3	CASSSGTSGGTQYF	TGCGCCAGCAGCTCGGGGACTAGCGGGGGTACGCAGTATTTT
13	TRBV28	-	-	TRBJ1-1	CASVSSLNTEAFF	TGTGCCAGCGTATCCTCCCTGAACACTGAAGCTTTCTTT
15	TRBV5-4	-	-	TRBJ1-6	CASRRTGTDNSPLHF	TGTGCCAGCAGGAGAACCGGGACTGATAATTCACCCCTCCACTTT
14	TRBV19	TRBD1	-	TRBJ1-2	CASNLGQGPYGYTF	TGTGCCAGTAACTTAGGACAGGGGCCCTATGGCTACACCTTC
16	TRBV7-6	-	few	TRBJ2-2	CASSPLEGANTGELFF	TGTGCCAGCAGCCCCCTCGAGGGGGCGAACACCGGGGAGCTGTTTTTT
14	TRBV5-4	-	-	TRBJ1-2	CASSSSRQPYGYTF	TGTGCCAGCAGCTCCTCACGACAGCCCTATGGCTACACCTTC
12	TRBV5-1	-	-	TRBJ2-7	CASSLTAYEQYF	TGCGCCAGCAGCTTGACAGCCTACGAGCAGTACTTC